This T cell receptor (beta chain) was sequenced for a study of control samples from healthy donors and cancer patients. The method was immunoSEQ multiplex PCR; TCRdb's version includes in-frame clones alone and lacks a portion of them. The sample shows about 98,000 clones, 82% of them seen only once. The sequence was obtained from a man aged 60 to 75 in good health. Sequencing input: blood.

The CDR3 loop reads CASSLISGRWSYEQYF. CDR3 DNA sequence: TGTGCCAGCAGTTTAATCAGCGGGAGGTGGTCCTACGAGCAGTACTTC. The rearrangement uses TRBV28 and TRBJ2-7; 9 positions agree with TRBD2. The CDR3 runs 16 residues. The V gene end was trimmed by 2 bases and the J gene end by 1 base; junction bases not matched to a gene: 6. Per germline, CDR1 MDHEN and CDR2 SYDVKM.